This T cell receptor (beta chain) was documented in a study of shared T cell receptors in the human thymus. Clones were sequenced by immunoSEQ multiplex PCR, and TCRdb holds only the in-frame ones, with some missing. The sample records hundreds of thousands of clones, 75% to 80% being singletons. The sample was also reused in another study, on human thymus T cells. As reported in that work: Corrective surgery for congenital heart defects was being performed on the healthy Finnish infants who were the donors.

Material: thymocytes. The TCR sequence derives from a boy under two years old with a congenital heart defect.

The CDR3 DNA reads as TGCGCCAGCAGCCTCCTCGAGGTAGCGGGAGGAGAGACCCAGTACTTC. It is translated as CASSLLEVAGGETQYF. The V gene is TRBV4-1, the J gene TRBJ2-5, with 10 bases matching TRBD2. CDR1 and CDR2 (germline): MGHRA, YSYEKL. V lost 4 bases, J lost 4 bases, and 9 bases stayed unmatched. The length of the CDR3 is 16 residues.